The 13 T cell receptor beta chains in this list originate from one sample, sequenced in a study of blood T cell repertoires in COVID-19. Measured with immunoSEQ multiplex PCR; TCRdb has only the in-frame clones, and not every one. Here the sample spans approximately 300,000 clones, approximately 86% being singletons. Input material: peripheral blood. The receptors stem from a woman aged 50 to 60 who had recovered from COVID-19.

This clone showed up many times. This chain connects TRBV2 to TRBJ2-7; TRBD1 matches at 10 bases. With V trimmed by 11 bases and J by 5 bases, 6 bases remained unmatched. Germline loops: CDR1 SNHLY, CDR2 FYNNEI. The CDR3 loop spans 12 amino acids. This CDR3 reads CASQGTGDEQYF. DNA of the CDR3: TGTGCCTCTCAAGGGACAGGGGACGAGCAGTACTTC.

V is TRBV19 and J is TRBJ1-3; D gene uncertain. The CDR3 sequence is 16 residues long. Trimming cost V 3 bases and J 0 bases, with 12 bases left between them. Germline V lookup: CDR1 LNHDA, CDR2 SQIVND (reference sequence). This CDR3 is CASSISGFSSGNTIYF. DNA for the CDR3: TGTGCCAGTAGTATCTCAGGTTTCAGCTCTGGAAACACCATATATTTT.

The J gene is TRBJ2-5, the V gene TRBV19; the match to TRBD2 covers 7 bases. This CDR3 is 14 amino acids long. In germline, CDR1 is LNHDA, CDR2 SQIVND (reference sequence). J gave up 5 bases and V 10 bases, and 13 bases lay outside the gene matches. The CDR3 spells CATGRVYDWETQYF. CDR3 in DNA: TGTGCCACTGGGAGGGTCTATGATTGGGAGACCCAGTACTTC.

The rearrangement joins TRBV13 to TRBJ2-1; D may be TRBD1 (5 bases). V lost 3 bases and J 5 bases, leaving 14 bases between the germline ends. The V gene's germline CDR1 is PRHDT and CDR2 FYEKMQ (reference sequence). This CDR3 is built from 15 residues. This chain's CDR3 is CASSFLGGANNEQFF. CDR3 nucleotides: TGTGCCAGCAGCTTCCTCGGTGGGGCCAACAATGAGCAGTTCTTC. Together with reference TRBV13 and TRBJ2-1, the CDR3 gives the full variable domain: AAGVIQSPRHLIKEKRETATLKCYPIPRHDTVYWYQQGPGQDPQFLISFYEKMQSDKGSIPDRFSAQQFSDYHSELNMSSLELGDSALYFCASSFLGGANNEQFFGPGTRLTVL.

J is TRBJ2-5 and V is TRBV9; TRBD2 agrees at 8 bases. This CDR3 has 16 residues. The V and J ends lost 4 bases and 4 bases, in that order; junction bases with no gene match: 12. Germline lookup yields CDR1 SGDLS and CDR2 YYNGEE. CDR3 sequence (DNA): TGTGCCAGCAGCCTCCTCGCGGGGGGCAGGGGAGAGACCCAGTACTTC. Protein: CASSLLAGGRGETQYF.

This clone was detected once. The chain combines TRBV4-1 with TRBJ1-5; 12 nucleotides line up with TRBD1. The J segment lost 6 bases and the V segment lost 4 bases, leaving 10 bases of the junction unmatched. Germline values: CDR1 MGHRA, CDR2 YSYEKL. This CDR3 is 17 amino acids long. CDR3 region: CASSPTPGQGAIQPQHF. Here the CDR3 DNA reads TGCGCCAGCAGCCCCACTCCGGGACAGGGGGCAATTCAGCCCCAGCATTTT.

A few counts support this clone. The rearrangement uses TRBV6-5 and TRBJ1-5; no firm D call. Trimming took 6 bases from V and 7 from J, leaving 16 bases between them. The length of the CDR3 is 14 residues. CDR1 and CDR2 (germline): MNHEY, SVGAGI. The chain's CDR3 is CASSPVGGKQPQHF. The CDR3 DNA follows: TGTGCCAGCAGCCCCGTTGGAGGGAAGCAGCCCCAGCATTTT.

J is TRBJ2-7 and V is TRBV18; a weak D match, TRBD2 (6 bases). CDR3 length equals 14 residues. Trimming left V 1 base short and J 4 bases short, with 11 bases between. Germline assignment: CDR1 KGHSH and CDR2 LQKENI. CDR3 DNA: TGTGCCAGCTCACCACGCGGGACCCTGTACGAGCAGTACTTC. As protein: CASSPRGTLYEQYF.

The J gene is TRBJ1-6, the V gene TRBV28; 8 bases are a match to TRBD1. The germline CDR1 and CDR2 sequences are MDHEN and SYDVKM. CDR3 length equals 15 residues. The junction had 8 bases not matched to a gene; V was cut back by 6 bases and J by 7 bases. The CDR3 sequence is CASRGTGFENSPLHF. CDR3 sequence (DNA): TGTGCCAGCAGGGGGACAGGTTTCGAAAATTCACCCCTCCACTTT.

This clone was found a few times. The CDR3 protein is CASTKPNWEIYGYTF. Written as DNA, the CDR3 is TGTGCCAGTACCAAACCAAATTGGGAGATCTATGGCTACACCTTC. The genes are TRBV19 and TRBJ1-2; D gene ambiguous. Germline lookup yields CDR1 LNHDA and CDR2 SQIVND (reference sequence). The CDR3 is 15 amino acids. Deletions cut 7 bases from V and 4 bases from J, with 19 bases between.

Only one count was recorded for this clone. This chain's CDR3 is CASSPAGNNYEQYF. The CDR3, as DNA: TGTGCCAGCAGCCCGGCCGGGAACAACTACGAGCAGTACTTC. The chain combines TRBV6-5 with TRBJ2-7; tentatively, D is TRBD2 (5 bases). Per the germline V gene, CDR1 is MNHEY and CDR2 is SVGAGI. With 6 bases removed from V and 3 bases from J, the gap between germline ends came to 15 bases. This CDR3 has 14 residues.

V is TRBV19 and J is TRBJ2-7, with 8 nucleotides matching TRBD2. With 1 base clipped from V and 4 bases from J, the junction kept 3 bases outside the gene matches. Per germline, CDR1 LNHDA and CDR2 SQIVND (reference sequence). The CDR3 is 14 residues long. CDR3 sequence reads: CASSIGASGYEQYF. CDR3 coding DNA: TGTGCCAGTAGTATAGGCGCTAGCGGGTACGAGCAGTACTTC. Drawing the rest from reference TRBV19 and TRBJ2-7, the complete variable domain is DGGITQSPKYLFRKEGQNVTLSCEQNLNHDAMYWYRQDPGQGLRLIYYSQIVNDFQKGDIAEGYSVSREKKESFPLTVTSAQKNPTAFYLCASSIGASGYEQYFGPGTRLTVT.

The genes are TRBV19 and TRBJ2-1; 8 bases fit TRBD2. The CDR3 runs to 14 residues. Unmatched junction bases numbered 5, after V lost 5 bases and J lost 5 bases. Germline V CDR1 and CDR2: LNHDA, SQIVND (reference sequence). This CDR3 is CASSAGLDNNEQFF. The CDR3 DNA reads TGTGCCAGTAGTGCGGGACTAGATAACAATGAGCAGTTCTTC.